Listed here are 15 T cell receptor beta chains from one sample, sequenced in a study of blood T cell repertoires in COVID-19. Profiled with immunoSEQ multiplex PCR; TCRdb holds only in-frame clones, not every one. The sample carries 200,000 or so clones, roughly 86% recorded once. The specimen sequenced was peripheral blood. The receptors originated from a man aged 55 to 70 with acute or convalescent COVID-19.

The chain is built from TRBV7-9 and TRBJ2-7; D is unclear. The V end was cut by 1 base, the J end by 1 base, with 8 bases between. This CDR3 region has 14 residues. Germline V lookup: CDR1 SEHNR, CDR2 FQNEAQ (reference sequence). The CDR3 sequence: CASSLGQLSYEQYF. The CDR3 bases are TGTGCCAGCAGCTTAGGCCAGTTATCCTACGAGCAGTACTTC.

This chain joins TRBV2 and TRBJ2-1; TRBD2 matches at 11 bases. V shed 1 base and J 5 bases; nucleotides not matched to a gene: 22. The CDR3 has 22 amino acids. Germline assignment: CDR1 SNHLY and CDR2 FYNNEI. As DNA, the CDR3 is TGTGCCAGCAGTGAAGGGACTGTGGATCGTAGCGGGGGGGGTAGTTTAAACAATGAGCAGTTCTTC. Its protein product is CASSEGTVDRSGGGSLNNEQFF. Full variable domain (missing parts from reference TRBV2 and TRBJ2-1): EPEVTQTPSHQVTQMGQEVILRCVPISNHLYFYWYRQILGQKVEFLVSFYNNEISEKSEIFDDQFSVERPDGSNFTLKIRSTKLEDSAMYFCASSEGTVDRSGGGSLNNEQFFGPGTRLTVL.

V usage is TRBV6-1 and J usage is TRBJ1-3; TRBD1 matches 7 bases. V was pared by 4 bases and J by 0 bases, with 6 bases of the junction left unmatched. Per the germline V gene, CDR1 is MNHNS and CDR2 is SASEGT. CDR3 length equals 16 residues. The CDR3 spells CASSAPGQSSGNTIYF. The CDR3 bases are TGTGCCAGCAGTGCCCCGGGACAGAGCTCTGGAAACACCATATATTTT.

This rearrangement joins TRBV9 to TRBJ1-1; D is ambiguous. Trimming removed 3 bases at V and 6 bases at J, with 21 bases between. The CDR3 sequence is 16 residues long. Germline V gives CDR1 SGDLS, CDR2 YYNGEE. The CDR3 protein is CASSAQSNSGSAEAFF. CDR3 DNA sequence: TGTGCCAGCAGCGCCCAATCCAACAGCGGCTCCGCTGAAGCTTTCTTT.

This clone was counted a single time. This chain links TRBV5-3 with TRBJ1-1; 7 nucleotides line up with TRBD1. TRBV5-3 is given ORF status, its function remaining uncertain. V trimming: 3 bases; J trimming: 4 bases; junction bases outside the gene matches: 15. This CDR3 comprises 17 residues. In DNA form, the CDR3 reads TGTGCCAGAAGCTGTAAGTCCGGGACAGCTAGTTCCACTGAAGCTTTCTTT. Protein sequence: CARSCKSGTASSTEAFF.

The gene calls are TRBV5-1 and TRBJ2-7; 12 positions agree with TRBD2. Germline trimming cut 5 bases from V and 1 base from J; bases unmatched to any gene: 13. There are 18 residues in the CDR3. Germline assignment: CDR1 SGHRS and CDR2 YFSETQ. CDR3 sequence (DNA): TGCGCCAGCAGTAATGTCCTAGCGGGGGGGCGTTCATCCTACGAGCAGTACTTC. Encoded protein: CASSNVLAGGRSSYEQYF.

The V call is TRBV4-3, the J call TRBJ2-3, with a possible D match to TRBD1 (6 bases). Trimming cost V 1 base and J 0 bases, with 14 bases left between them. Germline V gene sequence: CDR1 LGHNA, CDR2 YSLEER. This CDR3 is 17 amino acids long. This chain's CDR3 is CASSQGRQGKSTDTQYF. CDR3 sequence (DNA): TGCGCCAGCAGCCAAGGGAGGCAGGGGAAGAGCACAGATACGCAGTATTTT.

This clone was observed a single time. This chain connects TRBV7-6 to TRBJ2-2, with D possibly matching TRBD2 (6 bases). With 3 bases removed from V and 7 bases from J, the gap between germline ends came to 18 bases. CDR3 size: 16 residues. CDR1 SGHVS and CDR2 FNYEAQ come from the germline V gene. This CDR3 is CASSLRKGWGGGELFF. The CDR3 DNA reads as TGTGCCAGCAGCTTGCGGAAAGGGTGGGGAGGCGGGGAGCTGTTTTTT. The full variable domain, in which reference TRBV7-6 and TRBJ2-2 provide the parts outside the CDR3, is GAGVSQSPRYKVTKRGQDVALRCDPISGHVSLYWYRQALGQGPEFLTYFNYEAQQDKSGLPNDRFSAERPEGSISTLTIQRTEQRDSAMYRCASSLRKGWGGGELFFGEGSRLTVL.

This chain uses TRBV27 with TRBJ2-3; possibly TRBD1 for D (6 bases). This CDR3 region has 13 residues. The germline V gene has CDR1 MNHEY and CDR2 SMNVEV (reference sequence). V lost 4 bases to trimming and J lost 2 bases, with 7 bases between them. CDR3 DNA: TGTGCCAGCAGTTGGGACAACACAGATACGCAGTATTTT. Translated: CASSWDNTDTQYF.

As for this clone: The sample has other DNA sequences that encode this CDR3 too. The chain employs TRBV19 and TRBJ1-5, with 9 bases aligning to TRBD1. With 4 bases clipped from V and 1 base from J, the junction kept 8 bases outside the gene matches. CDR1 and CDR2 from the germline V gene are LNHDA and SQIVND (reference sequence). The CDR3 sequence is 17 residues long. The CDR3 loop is CASSTTGGGGSNQPQHF. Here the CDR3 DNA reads TGTGCCAGTAGTACAACAGGGGGCGGGGGGAGCAATCAGCCCCAGCATTTT.

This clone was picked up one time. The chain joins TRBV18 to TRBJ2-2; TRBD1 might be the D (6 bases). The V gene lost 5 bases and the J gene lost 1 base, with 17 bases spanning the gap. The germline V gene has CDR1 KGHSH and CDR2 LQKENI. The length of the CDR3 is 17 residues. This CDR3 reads CASSGDNHRLNTGELFF. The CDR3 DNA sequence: TGTGCCAGCTCAGGGGACAACCACAGATTGAACACCGGGGAGCTGTTTTTT.

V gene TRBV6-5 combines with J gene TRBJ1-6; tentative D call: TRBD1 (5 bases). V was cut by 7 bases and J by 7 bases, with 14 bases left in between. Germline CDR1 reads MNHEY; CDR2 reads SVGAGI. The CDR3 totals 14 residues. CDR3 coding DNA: TGTGCCAGCAAAAACGGGGGGGAAAATTCACCCCTCCACTTT. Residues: CASKNGGENSPLHF.

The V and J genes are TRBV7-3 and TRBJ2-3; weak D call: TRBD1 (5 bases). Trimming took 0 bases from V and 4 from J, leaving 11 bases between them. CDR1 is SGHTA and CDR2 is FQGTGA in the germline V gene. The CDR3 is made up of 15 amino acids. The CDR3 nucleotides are TGTGCCAGCAGCTTAACCAGGGCGGCCCCAGATACGCAGTATTTT. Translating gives CASSLTRAAPDTQYF.

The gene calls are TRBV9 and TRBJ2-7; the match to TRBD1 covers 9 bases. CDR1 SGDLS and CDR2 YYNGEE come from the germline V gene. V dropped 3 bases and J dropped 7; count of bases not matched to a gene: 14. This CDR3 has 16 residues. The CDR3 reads CASSAQTQGAYREQYF. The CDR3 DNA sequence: TGTGCCAGCAGCGCCCAAACACAGGGGGCTTATCGGGAGCAGTACTTC.

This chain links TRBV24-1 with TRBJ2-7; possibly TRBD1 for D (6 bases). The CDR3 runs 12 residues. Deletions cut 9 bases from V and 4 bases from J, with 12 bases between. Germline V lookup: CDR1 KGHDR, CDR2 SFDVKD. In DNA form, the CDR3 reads TGTGCCACCCAAGGGGGTGGGTACGAGCAGTACTTC. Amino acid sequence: CATQGGGYEQYF.